This is a list of T cell receptor beta chains from one sample in a study of vaccination effects on CD4 cells after COVID-19. The antigens of these receptors remain unknown. Clones were read by immunoSEQ multiplex PCR, and TCRdb kept only the in-frame ones, dropping some. The profile covers some 40,000 clones, with 76% appearing a single time and roughly 3.5% taken by the ten largest. Sequencing used CD4+ T cells from PBMCs cultured without peptide, obtained after COVID-19 vaccination. Every receptor here comes from a human donor who had a prior SARS-CoV-2 infection. Both conserved end residues are part of each CDR3. The order of the fields is V gene, clone size, CDR3 length, D gene, J gene, CDR3 protein, CDR3 DNA. A D gene is named only where the DNA matches it firmly. Rows give clone size only sometimes, using once, few, many, or a class for an expanded clone.

V: TRBV6-2/TRBV6-3; size: .; length: 15; D: .; J: TRBJ2-5; CDR3: CASSTPRGAQETQYF; DNA: TGTGCCAGCAGTACCCCCCGTGGGGCCCAAGAGACCCAGTACTTC
V: TRBV3-1/TRBV3-2; size: .; length: 15; D: .; J: TRBJ2-3; CDR3: CASSRTTTVGDTQYF; DNA: TGTGCCAGCAGCCGGACTACCACTGTGGGAGATACGCAGTATTTT
V: TRBV19; size: .; length: 17; D: .; J: TRBJ1-2; CDR3: CASSIAVVSRSNYGYTF; DNA: TGTGCCAGTAGTATAGCCGTGGTGTCCAGATCTAACTATGGCTACACCTTC
V: TRBV11-2; size: .; length: 15; D: .; J: TRBJ1-4; CDR3: CASSPRGTTNEKLFF; DNA: TGTGCCAGCAGCCCCCGAGGCACTACTAATGAAAAACTGTTTTTT
V: TRBV2; size: .; length: 14; D: TRBD1; J: TRBJ1-2; CDR3: CANRRDSDTYGYTF; DNA: TGTGCCAACAGGCGGGACAGCGATACCTATGGCTACACCTTC
V: TRBV4-2; size: .; length: 12; D: .; J: TRBJ2-7; CDR3: CASSRGAYEQYF; DNA: TGTGCCAGCAGCCGCGGGGCCTACGAGCAGTACTTC
V: TRBV2; size: .; length: 15; D: TRBD2; J: TRBJ2-5; CDR3: CASERTSGGQETQYF; DNA: TGTGCCAGCGAGAGGACTAGCGGGGGGCAAGAGACCCAGTACTTC
V: TRBV29-1; size: few; length: 14; D: .; J: TRBJ2-1; CDR3: CSGAAAALYNEQFF; DNA: TGCAGCGGCGCGGCCGCGGCCCTCTACAATGAGCAGTTCTTC
V: TRBV6-5; size: few; length: 15; D: TRBD2; J: TRBJ2-3; CDR3: CASSIERGGTDTQYF; DNA: TGTGCCAGCAGTATAGAGCGGGGGGGCACAGATACGCAGTATTTT
V: TRBV7-2; size: .; length: 14; D: TRBD2; J: TRBJ2-7; CDR3: CASSLGLVTLEQYF; DNA: TGTGCCAGCAGCCTGGGACTAGTAACGCTCGAGCAGTACTTC
V: TRBV6-5; size: once; length: 13; D: .; J: TRBJ2-3; CDR3: CASRGPAGDTQYF; DNA: TGTGCCAGCAGGGGACCTGCAGGAGATACGCAGTATTTT
V: TRBV9; size: .; length: 14; D: .; J: TRBJ2-3; CDR3: CASSPGPHTDTQYF; DNA: TGTGCCAGCAGCCCCGGCCCGCACACAGATACGCAGTATTTT
V: TRBV6-2/TRBV6-3; size: .; length: 17; D: .; J: TRBJ1-2; CDR3: CASSYSRTESHNYGYTF; DNA: TGTGCCAGCAGTTACTCCAGGACGGAGTCCCATAACTATGGCTACACCTTC
V: TRBV19; size: .; length: 14; D: .; J: TRBJ2-2; CDR3: CASSRDGNTGELFF; DNA: TGTGCCAGTAGTAGGGACGGTAACACCGGGGAGCTGTTTTTT
V: TRBV30; size: .; length: 16; D: TRBD2; J: TRBJ2-3; CDR3: CAWSVGAGGITDTQYF; DNA: TGTGCCTGGAGTGTGGGAGCGGGGGGGATCACAGATACGCAGTATTTT
V: TRBV9; size: .; length: 13; D: .; J: TRBJ1-1; CDR3: CASSIHRNTEAFF; DNA: TGTGCCAGCAGCATTCATAGGAACACTGAAGCTTTCTTT
V: TRBV9; size: few; length: 13; D: .; J: TRBJ1-5; CDR3: CASSVGEGQPQHF; DNA: TGTGCCAGCAGCGTAGGAGAGGGTCAGCCCCAGCATTTT
V: TRBV24-1; size: .; length: 17; D: TRBD1; J: TRBJ2-5; CDR3: CATSDSWGQGGRETQYF; DNA: TGTGCCACCAGTGATTCTTGGGGACAGGGGGGACGAGAGACCCAGTACTTC
V: TRBV7-2; size: .; length: 15; D: TRBD1; J: TRBJ1-2; CDR3: CASREGAVYNYGYTF; DNA: TGTGCCAGCAGGGAGGGGGCAGTCTATAACTATGGCTACACCTTC
V: TRBV6-1; size: .; length: 17; D: TRBD2; J: TRBJ2-3; CDR3: CASSEGRTSGGTDTQYF; DNA: TGTGCCAGCAGTGAAGGGAGGACTAGCGGGGGCACAGATACGCAGTATTTT
V: TRBV9; size: .; length: 12; D: .; J: TRBJ1-2; CDR3: CASSVGPRGYTF; DNA: TGTGCCAGCAGCGTAGGACCGAGGGGCTACACCTTC
V: TRBV5-6; size: .; length: 16; D: .; J: TRBJ2-3; CDR3: CASRRGILAFTDTQYF; DNA: TGTGCCAGCAGGCGTGGGATTCTAGCATTCACAGATACGCAGTATTTT
V: TRBV11-2; size: .; length: 15; D: TRBD2; J: TRBJ2-7; CDR3: CASSLDPGLNYEQYF; DNA: TGTGCCAGCAGCTTAGACCCGGGACTAAACTACGAGCAGTACTTC
V: TRBV6-5; size: .; length: 12; D: .; J: TRBJ2-7; CDR3: CASRFPGDEQYF; DNA: TGTGCCAGCAGGTTCCCCGGCGACGAGCAGTACTTC
V: TRBV2; size: .; length: 13; D: .; J: TRBJ2-5; CDR3: CASSDRGIETQYF; DNA: TGTGCCAGCAGTGACAGGGGTATTGAGACCCAGTACTTC
V: TRBV6-2/TRBV6-3; size: .; length: 14; D: TRBD1; J: TRBJ1-5; CDR3: CASSSRGPEQPQHF; DNA: TGTGCCAGCAGTTCCAGGGGGCCGGAACAGCCCCAGCATTTT
V: TRBV5-1; size: .; length: 13; D: .; J: TRBJ2-7; CDR3: CASSFHGGDEQYF; DNA: TGCGCCAGCAGCTTCCACGGGGGTGACGAGCAGTACTTC